This TCR beta chain originates from a study of CD8 T cells in ankylosing spondylitis. As to this clonotype: Its target is not known. This may be a read error, as it is one base from a much larger clone.

Germline V lookup: CDR1 GTSNPN, CDR2 SVGIG (reference sequence). The junction had 4 bases not matched to a gene; V was cut back by 0 bases and J by 16 bases. This CDR3 contains 11 residues. TCR beta libraries were made by quantitative 5'-RACE with molecular barcodes. MiXCR, applied by TCRdb to the 5' RACE reads, yields one record per CDR3 protein. The sample lists 150,000 to 200,000 distinct CDR3 sequences; about 18% were seen once. Study findings and constraints: Disease-linked clones bore a CD8+ phenotype, appearing relatively rarely in peripheral blood. Reported data indicate significant enrichment of disease-linked clones within matched ankylosing spondylitis synovial fluid.

The sample taken for sequencing was blood, either unsorted or a sorted T cell fraction (not recorded which). The sequence derives from a male donor with ankylosing spondylitis or in good health (not recorded which). The chain carries TRBV30 and TRBJ2-1, with 9 positions matching TRBD1. The CDR3, as DNA: TGTGCCTGGAGTGTAAGGACAGGGGCCTTCTTC. Protein product: CAWSVRTGAFF.